This T cell receptor beta chain was recorded in a study of PD-L1 blockade in urothelial cancer. Study as a whole: Researchers looked at the blood 3 weeks (second dose) and 6 weeks after treatment began.

The CDR3 runs 12 residues. The V end lost 5 bases, the J end lost 6 bases, and 9 bases lay between the germline ends. CDR1 and CDR2 from the germline V gene are SNHLY and FYNNEI. Patients suffered from locally advanced or metastatic urothelial carcinoma. This table comes from immunoSEQ multiplex PCR, and its TCRdb copy is limited to in-frame clones, with some not included. This table has some 84,000 clones, roughly 80% appearing once. The genes are TRBV2 and TRBJ2-3; D call uncertain. This sample comprised PBMCs, obtained around atezolizumab (anti-PD-L1) treatment. The TCR sequence derives from a man between 65 and 80 years old with urothelial cancer. The CDR3 DNA follows: TGTGCCAGCAGTCCTCGGGTTGATACGCAGTATTTT. This encodes CASSPRVDTQYF. The full variable domain, with the rest looked up from reference TRBV2 and TRBJ2-3, is EPEVTQTPSHQVTQMGQEVILRCVPISNHLYFYWYRQILGQKVEFLVSFYNNEISEKSEIFDDQFSVERPDGSNFTLKIRSTKLEDSAMYFCASSPRVDTQYFGPGTRLTVL.